This T cell receptor beta chain derives from a study of T cell responses to AZD1222 COVID-19 vaccine. Repertoires were generated with immunoSEQ multiplex PCR, while TCRdb's copy carries only in-frame clones and drops some. The sample records 95,000 to 150,000 clones, 90% being singletons. Findings of the study overall: Just six AZD1222 recipients were seropositive at baseline. Repertoires were obtained only post-peak T cell response.

As concerns this clone: Its specificity is not known.

There are 11 residues in the CDR3. CDR1 and CDR2 from the germline V gene are SQVTM and ANQGSEA. V was pared by 3 bases and J by 11 bases, with 13 bases between. The sample was peripheral blood, taken on day 0 of AZD1222 vaccination. The source of this sequence is an adult in good health. This chain joins TRBV29-1 and TRBJ1-1; perhaps TRBD1 as D (5 bases). This CDR3 reads CSVENQGSAFF. The CDR3, as DNA: TGCAGCGTTGAGAACCAGGGTTCGGCTTTCTTT.